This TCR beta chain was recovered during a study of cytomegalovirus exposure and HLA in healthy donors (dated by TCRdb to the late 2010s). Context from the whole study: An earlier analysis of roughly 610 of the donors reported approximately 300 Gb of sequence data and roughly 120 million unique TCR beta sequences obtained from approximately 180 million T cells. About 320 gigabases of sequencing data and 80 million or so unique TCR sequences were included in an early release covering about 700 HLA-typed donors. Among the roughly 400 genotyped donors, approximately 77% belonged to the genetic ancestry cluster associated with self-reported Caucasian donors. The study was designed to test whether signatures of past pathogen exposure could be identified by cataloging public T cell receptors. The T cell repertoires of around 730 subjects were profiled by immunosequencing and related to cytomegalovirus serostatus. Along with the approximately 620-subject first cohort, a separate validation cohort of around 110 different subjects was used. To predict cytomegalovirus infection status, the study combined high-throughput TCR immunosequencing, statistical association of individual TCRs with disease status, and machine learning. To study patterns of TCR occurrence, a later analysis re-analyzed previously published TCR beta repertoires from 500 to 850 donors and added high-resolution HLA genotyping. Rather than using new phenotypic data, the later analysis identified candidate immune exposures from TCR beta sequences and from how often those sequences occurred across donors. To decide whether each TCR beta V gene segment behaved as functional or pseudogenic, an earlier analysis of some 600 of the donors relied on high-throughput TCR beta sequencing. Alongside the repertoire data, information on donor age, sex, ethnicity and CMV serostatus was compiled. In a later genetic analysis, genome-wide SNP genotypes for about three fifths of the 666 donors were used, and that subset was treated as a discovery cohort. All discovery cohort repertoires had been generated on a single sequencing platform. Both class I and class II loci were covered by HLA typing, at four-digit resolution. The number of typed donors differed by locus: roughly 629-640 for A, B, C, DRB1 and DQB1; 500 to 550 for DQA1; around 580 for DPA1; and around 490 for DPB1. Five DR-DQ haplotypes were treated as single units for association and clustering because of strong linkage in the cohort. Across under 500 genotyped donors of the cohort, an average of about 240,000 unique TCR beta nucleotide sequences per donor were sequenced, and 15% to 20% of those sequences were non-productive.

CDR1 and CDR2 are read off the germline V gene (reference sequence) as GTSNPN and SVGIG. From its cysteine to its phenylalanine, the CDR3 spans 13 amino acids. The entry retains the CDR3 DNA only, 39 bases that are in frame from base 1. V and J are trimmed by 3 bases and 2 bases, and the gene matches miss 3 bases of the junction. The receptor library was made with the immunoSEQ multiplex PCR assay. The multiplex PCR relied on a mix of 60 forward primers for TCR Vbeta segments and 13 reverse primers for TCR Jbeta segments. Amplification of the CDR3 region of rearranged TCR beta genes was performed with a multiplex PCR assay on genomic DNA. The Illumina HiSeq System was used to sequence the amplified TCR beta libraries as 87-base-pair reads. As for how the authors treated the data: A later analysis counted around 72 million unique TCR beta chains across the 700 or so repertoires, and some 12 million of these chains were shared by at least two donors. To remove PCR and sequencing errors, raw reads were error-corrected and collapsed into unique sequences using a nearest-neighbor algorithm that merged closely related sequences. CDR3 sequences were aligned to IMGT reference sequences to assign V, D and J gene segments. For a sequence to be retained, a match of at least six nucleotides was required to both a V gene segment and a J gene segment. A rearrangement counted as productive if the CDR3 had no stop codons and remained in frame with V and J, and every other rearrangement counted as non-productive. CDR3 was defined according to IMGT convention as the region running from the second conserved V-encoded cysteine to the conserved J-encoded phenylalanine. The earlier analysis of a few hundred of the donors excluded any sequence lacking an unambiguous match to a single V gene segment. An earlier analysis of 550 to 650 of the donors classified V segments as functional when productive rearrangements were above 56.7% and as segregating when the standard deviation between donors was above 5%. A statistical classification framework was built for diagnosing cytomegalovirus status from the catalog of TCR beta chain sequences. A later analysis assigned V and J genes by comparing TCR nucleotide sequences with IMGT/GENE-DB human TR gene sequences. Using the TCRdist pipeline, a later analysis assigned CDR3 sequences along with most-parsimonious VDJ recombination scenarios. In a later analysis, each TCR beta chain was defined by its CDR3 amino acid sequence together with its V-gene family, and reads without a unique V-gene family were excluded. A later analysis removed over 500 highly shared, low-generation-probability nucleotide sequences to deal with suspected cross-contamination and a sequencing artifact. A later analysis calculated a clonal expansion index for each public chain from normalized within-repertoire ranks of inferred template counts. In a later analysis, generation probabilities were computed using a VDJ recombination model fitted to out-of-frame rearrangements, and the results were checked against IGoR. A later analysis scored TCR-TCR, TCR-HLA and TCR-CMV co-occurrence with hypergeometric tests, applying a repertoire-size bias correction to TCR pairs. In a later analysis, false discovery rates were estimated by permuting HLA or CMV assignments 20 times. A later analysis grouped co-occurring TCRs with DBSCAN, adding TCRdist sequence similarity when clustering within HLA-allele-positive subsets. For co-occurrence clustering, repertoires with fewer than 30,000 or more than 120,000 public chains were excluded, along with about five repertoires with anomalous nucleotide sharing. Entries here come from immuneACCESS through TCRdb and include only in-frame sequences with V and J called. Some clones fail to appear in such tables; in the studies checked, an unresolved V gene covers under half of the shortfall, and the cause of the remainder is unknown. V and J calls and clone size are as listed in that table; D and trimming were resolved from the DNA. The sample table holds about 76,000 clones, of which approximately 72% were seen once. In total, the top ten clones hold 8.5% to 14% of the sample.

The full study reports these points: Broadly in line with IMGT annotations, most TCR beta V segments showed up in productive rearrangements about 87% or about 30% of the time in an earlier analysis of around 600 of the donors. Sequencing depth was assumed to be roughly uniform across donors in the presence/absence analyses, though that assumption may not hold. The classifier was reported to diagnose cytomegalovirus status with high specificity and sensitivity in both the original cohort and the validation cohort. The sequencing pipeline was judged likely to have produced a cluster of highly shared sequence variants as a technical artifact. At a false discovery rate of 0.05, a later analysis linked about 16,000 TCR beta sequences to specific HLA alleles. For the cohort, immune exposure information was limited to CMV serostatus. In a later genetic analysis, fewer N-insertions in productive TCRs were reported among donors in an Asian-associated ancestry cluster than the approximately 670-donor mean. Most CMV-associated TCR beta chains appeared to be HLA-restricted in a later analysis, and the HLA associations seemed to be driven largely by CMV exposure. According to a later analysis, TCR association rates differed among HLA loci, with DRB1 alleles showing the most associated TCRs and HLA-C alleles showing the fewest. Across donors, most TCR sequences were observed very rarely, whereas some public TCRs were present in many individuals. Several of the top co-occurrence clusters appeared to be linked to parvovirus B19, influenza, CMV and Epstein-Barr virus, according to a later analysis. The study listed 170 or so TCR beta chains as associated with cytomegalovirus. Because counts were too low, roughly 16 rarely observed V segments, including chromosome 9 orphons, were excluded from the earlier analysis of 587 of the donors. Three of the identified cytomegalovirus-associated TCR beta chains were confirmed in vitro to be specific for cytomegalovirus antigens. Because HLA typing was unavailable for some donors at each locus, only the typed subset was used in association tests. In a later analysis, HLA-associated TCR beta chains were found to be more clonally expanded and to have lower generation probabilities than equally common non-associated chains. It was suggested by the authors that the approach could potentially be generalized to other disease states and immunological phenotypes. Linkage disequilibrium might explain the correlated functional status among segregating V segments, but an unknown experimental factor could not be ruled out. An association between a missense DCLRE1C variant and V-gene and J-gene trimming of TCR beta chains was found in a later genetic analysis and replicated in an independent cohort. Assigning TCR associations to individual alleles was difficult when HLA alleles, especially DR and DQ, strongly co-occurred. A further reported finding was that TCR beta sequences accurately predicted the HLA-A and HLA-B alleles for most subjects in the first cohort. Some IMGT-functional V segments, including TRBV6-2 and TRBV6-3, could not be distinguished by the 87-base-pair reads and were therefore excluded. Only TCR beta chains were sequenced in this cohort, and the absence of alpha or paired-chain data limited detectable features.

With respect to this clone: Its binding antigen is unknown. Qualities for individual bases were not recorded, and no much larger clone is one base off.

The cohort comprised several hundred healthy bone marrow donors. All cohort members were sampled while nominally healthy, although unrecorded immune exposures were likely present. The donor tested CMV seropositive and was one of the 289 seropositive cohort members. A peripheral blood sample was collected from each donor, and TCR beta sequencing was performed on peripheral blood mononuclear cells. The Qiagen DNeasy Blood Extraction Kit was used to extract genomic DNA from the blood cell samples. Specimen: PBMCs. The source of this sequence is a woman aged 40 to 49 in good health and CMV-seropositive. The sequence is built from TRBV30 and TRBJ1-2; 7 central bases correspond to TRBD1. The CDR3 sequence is CAWSRGRNYGYTF. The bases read TGTGCCTGGAGCAGGGGGAGAAACTATGGCTACACCTTC.